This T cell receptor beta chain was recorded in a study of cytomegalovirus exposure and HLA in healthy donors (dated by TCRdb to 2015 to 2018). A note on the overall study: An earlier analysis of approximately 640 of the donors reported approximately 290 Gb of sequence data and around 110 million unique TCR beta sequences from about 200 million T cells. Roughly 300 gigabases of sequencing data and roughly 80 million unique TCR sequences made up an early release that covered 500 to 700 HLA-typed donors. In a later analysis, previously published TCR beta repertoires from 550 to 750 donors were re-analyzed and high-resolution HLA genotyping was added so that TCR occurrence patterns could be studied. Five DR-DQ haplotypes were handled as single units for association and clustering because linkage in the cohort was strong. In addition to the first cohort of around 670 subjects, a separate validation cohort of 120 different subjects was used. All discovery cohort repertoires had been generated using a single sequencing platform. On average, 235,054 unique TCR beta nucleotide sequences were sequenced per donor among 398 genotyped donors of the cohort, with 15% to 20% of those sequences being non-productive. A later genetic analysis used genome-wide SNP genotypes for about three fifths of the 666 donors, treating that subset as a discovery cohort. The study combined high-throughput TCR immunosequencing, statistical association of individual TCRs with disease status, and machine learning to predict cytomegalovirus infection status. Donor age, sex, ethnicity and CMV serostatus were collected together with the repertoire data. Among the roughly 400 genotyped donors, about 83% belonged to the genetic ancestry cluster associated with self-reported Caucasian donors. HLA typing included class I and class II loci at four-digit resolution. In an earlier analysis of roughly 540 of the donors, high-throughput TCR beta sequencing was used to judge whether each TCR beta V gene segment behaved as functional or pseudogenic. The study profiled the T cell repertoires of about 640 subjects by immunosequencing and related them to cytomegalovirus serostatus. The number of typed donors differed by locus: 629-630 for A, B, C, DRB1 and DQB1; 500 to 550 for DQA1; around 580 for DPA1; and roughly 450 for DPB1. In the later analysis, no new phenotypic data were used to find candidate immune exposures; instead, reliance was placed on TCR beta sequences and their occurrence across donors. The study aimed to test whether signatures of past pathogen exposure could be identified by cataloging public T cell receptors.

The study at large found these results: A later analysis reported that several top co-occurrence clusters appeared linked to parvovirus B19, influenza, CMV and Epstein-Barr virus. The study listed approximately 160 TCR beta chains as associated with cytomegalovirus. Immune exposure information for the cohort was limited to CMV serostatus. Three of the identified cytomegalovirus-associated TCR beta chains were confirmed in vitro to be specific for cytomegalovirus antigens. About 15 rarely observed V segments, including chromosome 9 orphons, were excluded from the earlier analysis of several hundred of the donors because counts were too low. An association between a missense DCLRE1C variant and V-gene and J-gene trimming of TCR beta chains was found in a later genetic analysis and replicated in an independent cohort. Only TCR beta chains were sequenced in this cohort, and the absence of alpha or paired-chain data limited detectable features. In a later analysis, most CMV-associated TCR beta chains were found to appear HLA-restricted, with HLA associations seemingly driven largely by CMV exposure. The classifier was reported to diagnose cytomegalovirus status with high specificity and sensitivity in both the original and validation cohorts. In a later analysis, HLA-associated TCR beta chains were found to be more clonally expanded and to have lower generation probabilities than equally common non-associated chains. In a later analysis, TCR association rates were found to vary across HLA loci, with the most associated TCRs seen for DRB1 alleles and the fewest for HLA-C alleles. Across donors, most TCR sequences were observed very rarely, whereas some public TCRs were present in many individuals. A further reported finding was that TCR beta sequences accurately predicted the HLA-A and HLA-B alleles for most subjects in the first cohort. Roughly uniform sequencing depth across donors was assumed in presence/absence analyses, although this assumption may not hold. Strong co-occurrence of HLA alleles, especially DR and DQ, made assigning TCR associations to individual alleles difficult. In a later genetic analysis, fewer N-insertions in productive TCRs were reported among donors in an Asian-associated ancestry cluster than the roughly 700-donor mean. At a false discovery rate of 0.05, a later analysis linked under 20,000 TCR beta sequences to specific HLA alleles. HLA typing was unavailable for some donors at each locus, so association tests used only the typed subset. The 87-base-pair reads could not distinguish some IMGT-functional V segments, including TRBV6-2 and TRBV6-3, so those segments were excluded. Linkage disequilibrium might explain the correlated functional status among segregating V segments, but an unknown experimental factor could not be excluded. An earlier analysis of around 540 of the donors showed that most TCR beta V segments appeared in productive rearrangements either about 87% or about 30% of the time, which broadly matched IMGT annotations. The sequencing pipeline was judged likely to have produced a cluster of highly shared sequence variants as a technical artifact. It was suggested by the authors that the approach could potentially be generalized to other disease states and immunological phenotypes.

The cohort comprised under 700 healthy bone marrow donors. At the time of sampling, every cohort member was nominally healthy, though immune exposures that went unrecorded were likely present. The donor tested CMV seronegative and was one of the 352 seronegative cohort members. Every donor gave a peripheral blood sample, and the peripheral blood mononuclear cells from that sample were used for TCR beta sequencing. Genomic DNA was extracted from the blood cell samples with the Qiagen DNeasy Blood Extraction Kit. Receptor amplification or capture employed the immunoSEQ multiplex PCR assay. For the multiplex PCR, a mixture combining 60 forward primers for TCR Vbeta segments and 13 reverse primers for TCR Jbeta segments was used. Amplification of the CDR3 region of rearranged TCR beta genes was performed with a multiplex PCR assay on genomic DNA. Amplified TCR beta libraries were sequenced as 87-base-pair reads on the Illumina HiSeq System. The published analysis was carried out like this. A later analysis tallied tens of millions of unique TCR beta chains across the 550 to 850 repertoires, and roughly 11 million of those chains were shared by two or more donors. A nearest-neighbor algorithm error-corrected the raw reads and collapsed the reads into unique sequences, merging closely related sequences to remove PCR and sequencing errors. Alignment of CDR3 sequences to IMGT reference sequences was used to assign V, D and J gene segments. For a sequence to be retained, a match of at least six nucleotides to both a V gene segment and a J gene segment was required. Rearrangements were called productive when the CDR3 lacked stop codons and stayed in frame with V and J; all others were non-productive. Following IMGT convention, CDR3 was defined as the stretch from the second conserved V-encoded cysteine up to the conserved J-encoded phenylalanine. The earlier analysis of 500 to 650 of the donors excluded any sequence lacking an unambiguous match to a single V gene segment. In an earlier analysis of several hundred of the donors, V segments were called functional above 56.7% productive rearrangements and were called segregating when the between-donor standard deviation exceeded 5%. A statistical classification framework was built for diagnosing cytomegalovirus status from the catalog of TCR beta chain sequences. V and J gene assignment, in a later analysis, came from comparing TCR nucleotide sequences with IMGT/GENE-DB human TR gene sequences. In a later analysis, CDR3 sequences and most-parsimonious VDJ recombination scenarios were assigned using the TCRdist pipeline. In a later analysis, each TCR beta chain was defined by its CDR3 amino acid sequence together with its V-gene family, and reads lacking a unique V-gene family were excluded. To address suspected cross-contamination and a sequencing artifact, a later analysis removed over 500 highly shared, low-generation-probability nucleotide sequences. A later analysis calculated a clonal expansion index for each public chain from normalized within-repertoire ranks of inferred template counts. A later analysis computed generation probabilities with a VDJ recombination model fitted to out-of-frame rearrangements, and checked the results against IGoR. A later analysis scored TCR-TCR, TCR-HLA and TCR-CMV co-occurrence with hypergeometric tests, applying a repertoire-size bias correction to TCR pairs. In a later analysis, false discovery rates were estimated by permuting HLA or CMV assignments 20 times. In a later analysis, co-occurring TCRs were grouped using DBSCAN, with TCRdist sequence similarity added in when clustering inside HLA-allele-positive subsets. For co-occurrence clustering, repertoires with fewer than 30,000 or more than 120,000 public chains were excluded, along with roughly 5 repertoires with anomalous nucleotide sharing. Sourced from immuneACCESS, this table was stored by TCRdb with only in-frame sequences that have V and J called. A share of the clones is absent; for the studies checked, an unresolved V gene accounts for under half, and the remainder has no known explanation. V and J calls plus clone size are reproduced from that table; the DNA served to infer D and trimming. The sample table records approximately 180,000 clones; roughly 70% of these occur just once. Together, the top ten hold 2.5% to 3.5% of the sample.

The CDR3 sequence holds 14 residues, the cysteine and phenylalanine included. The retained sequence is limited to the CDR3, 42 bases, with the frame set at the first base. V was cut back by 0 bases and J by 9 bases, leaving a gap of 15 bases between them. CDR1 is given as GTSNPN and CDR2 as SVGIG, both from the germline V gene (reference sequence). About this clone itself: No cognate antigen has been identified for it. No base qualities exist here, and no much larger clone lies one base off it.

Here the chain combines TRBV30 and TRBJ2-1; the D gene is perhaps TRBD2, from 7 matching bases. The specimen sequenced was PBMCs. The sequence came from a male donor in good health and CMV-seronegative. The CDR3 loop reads CAWSVWAGAVEQFF. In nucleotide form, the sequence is TGTGCCTGGAGTGTATGGGCGGGGGCGGTTGAGCAGTTCTTC. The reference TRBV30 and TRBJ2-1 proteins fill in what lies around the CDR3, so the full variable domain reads SQTIHQWPATLVQPVGSPLSLECTVEGTSNPNLYWYRQAAGRGLQLLFYSVGIGQISSEVPQNLSASRPQDRQFILSSKKLLLSDSGFYLCAWSVWAGAVEQFFGPGTRLTVL.